The 10 T cell receptor beta chains given below trace back to one sample, sequenced in a study of breast tumors, draining lymph nodes, adjacent tissues. Breast cancer patients provided tissue from their axillary draining lymph nodes. One entry per CDR3 protein results from TCRdb running MiXCR on the multiplex PCR reads. In the table there are over 100,000 distinct CDR3 sequences, 20% to 25% of which are singletons. The sample was axillary lymph node tissue. These receptors originate from a female donor with breast cancer. Some clones in this sample may be carry-over from other donors' samples.

This clonotype was seen repeatedly, ten times or more. CDR3 in amino acids: CASSRQAARTDTQYF. The CDR3 DNA follows: TGTGCCAGCAGCCGACAGGCGGCCCGGACAGATACGCAGTATTTT. V usage is TRBV7-9 and J usage is TRBJ2-3; perhaps TRBD1 as D (6 bases). The CDR3 runs to 15 residues. Germline CDR1 reads SEHNR; CDR2 reads FQNEAQ (reference sequence). V lost 5 bases to trimming and J lost 3 bases, with 15 bases between them. The full variable domain, rest sourced from reference TRBV7-9 and TRBJ2-3, is DTGVSQNPRHKITKRGQNVTFRCDPISEHNRLYWYRQTLGQGPEFLTYFQNEAQLEKSRLLSDRFSAERPKGSFSTLEIQRTEQGDSAMYLCASSRQAARTDTQYFGPGTRLTVL.

This clonotype was observed many times. A read error may account for a junction end that differs from germline. The chain combines TRBV4-3 with TRBJ2-3; the match to TRBD2 covers 7 bases. Germline V CDR1 and CDR2: LGHNA, YSLEER. The CDR3 is 15 amino acids. The CDR3 region is CASSQGLAGTDTQYF. In DNA form, the CDR3 reads TGTGCCAGCAGCCAAGGGCTAGCGGGCACAGATACGCAGTATTTT.

Concerning this clonotype itself: A much larger clone differs by one base, so this may be a read error. This chain links TRBV19 with TRBJ2-2; D not resolved. The CDR3 is 17 amino acids. V lost 4 bases and J lost 0, with 15 bases in between. Germline V gene data show CDR1 as LNHDA and CDR2 as SQIVND (reference sequence). The CDR3 DNA reads as TGTGCCAGTAGTAACCGGGCCCTCCCCGCGAACACCGGGGAGCTGTTTTTT. This sequence encodes CASSNRALPANTGELFF.

Regarding this clonotype: A much more abundant neighbour one base away suggests this may be a read error. This chain uses TRBV12-3 or TRBV12-4 with TRBJ2-3; D unresolved. The end of the DNA fits TRBJ1-5 better, so the J call may be wrong. The CDR3 loop spans 15 amino acids. The CDR3 spells CASSSDSVSTDTQHF. CDR3 nucleotides: TGTGCCAGCAGTTCTGATTCAGTGAGCACAGATACGCAGCATTTT.

This clonotype was observed at least ten times. The chain couples TRBV6-6 to TRBJ2-7, with 11 bases identical to TRBD1. After removal of 2 bases from V and 1 base from J, the junction contained 1 base not matched to a gene. This CDR3 comprises 15 residues. The germline CDR1 and CDR2 sequences are MNHNY and SVGAGI (reference sequence). CDR3 in amino acids: CASSYRDRGSYEQYF. CDR3 sequence (DNA): TGTGCCAGCAGTTACCGGGACAGGGGGTCCTACGAGCAGTACTTC.

In regard to this clonotype: A read error may produce the germline difference seen at one junction end. V and J are TRBV3-1 and TRBJ2-2, with D possibly being TRBD1 or TRBD2 (5 bases each). The germline V gene has CDR1 LGHDT and CDR2 YNNKEL (reference sequence). The CDR3 runs 18 residues. CDR3 protein: CASSQGSKARGRSGELLF. The DNA of the CDR3 is TGTGCCAGCAGCCAAGGTTCCAAGGCCCGGGGACGGTCCGGGGAGCTGCTTTTT.

In its sample, this clonotype was seen many times. The chain combines TRBV20-1 with TRBJ2-1; 13 positions agree with TRBD2. The CDR3 runs to 14 residues. V trimming: 1 base; J trimming: 13 bases; junction bases outside the gene matches: 7. Germline CDR1 is DFQATT and CDR2 is SNEGSKA (reference sequence). The CDR3 DNA sequence: TGCAGTGCTAGAGTCCCGGGACTAGCGGGAACTCAGTTCTTC. Amino acid sequence: CSARVPGLAGTQFF.

This clonotype was detected many times. V gene TRBV29-1 combines with J gene TRBJ2-1, with 12 nucleotides matching TRBD2. This CDR3 is built from 14 residues. Germline CDR1 SQVTM, CDR2 ANQGSEA. After removal of 6 bases from V and 12 bases from J, the junction contained 12 bases not matched to a gene. CDR3 in DNA: TGCAGCGTGTCAAGACTAGCGGGAGAAGGCGGGCAGTTCTTC. The encoded protein is CSVSRLAGEGGQFF.

This clonotype was found many times. The rearrangement links TRBV29-1 to TRBJ2-2; D possibly corresponds to TRBD1 (5 bases). The CDR3 contains 14 residues. Looked up from germline, CDR1 is SQVTM and CDR2 is ANQGSEA. V lost 6 bases and J lost 0, with 11 bases in between. For the CDR3, the DNA is TGCAGCGTCCAGGGTTTCGCGAACACCGGGGAGCTGTTTTTT. Its translation: CSVQGFANTGELFF.

At least ten counts were recorded for this clonotype. The V and J genes are TRBV20-1 and TRBJ2-3, with D possibly TRBD1 on 5 matching bases. In germline, CDR1 is DFQATT, CDR2 SNEGSKA (reference sequence). V was cut by 4 bases and J by 2 bases, with 10 bases left in between. The CDR3 has 13 amino acids. The CDR3 is CSAISRVTDTQYF. CDR3 coding DNA: TGCAGTGCTATAAGCAGGGTCACAGATACGCAGTATTTT.